This T cell receptor (beta chain) was retrieved from a study of human T cells and chemical hapten exposure. Overall study results and limits: There was a positive correlation between PT1 expanded TCR counts and patch test score.

The time point was: pre-sensitization, week 0. The sample's treatment: therapeutic diphenylcyclopropenone sensitization with weekly scalp DPC. Researchers extracted total RNA from unfractionated whole blood. Within the library, unique molecular identifiers were attached to each individual cDNA molecule. TCRdb reprocessed the RACE reads via MiXCR and lists one record per CDR3 protein. The sample records 50,000 to 65,000 distinct CDR3 sequences, approximately 6.7% being singletons. This clonotype was found many times. As yet, its antigen is unknown. Germline loops: CDR1 GTSNPN, CDR2 SVGIG (reference sequence). Between the trimmed V and J ends, which lost 4 bases and 4 bases, there was a span of 12 bases. This CDR3 has 13 amino acids.

The clonotype comes from a woman aged 25-40 years with alopecia areata. Some clones in this sample may be carry-over from other donors' samples. The sequences come from whole blood, collected in connection with sensitization to the hapten diphenylcyclopropenone (DPC). This chain links TRBV30 with TRBJ2-3; D remains unclear. CDR3 bases: TGTGCCTGGACCGTGAAGGTCGCAGATACGCAGTATTTT. The encoded protein is CAWTVKVADTQYF.